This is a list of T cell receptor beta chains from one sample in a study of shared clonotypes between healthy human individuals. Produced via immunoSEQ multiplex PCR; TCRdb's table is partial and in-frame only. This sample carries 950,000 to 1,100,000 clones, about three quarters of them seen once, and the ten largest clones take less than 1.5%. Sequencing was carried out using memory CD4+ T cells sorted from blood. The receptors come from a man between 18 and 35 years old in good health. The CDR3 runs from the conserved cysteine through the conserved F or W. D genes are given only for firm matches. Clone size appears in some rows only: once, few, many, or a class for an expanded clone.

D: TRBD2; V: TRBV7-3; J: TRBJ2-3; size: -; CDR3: CASSSNSGGGTDTQYF; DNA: TGTGCCAGCAGCTCAAATAGCGGGGGTGGAACAGATACGCAGTATTTT
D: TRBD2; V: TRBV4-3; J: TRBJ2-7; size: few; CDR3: CASSQEYPSGYEQYF; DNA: TGCGCCAGCAGCCAAGAGTATCCTAGCGGCTACGAGCAGTACTTC
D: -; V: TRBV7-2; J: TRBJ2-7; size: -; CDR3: CASSYDTRGEQYF; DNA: TGTGCCAGCAGCTACGACACCAGAGGCGAGCAGTACTTC
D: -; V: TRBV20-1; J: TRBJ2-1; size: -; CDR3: CSAETGLRQFF; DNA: TGCAGTGCAGAGACCGGGCTTAGGCAGTTCTTC
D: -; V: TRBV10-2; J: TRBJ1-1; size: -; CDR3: CASSMKKGNTEAFF; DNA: TGCGCCAGCAGTATGAAGAAGGGGAACACTGAAGCTTTCTTT
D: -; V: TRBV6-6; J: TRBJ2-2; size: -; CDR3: CASTLTAPNTGELFF; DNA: TGTGCCAGCACCCTGACGGCGCCGAACACCGGGGAGCTGTTTTTT
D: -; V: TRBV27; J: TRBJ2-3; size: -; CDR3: CASSPQGRYTQYF; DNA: TGTGCCAGCAGTCCTCAGGGGCGGTATACGCAGTATTTT
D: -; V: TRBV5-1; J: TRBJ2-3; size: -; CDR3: CASSLGQHTDTQYF; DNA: TGCGCCAGCAGCTTGGGACAGCACACAGATACGCAGTATTTT
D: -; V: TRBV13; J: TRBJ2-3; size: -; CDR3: CASSFEAGRSTDTQYF; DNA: TGTGCCAGCAGCTTTGAGGCAGGGCGGAGCACAGATACGCAGTATTTT
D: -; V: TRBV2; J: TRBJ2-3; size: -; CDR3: CASSDPQGPGITDTQYF; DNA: TGTGCCAGCAGTGACCCCCAGGGCCCAGGCATCACAGATACGCAGTATTTT
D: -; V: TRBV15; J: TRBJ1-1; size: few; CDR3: CATSRGNLGIAEAFF; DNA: TGTGCCACCAGCAGAGGAAACCTCGGGATTGCTGAAGCTTTCTTT
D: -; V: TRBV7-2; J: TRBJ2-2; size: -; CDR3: CASSLAGPGELFF; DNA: TGTGCCAGCAGCTTAGCGGGACCCGGGGAGCTGTTTTTT
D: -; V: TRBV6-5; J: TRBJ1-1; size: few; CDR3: CASSYAQFPNTEAFF; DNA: TGTGCCAGCAGTTACGCCCAATTCCCGAACACTGAAGCTTTCTTT
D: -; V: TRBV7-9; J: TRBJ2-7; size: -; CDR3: CASSPDRTQIYEQYF; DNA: TGTGCCAGCAGCCCAGACAGAACCCAAATATACGAGCAGTACTTC
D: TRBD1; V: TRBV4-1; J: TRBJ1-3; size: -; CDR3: CASSQVGTGVGSGNTIYF; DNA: TGCGCCAGCAGCCAAGTAGGGACAGGGGTTGGCTCTGGAAACACCATATATTTT
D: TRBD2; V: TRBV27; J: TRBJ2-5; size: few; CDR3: CASSLRRGAETQYF; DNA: TGTGCCAGCAGTTTACGGCGGGGGGCAGAGACCCAGTACTTC
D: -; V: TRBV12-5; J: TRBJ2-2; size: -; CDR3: CASAREAGELFF; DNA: TGTGCTAGTGCCAGGGAGGCCGGGGAGCTGTTTTTT
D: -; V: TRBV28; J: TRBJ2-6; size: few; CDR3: CASSPPSSGANVLTF; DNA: TGTGCCAGCAGTCCTCCGAGCTCTGGGGCCAACGTCCTGACTTTC
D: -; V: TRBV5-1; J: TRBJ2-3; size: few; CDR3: CASSLLGVTDTQYF; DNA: TGCGCCAGCAGCTTGTTGGGTGTCACAGATACGCAGTATTTT
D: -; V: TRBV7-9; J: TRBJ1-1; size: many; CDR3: CASSSGGGNTEAFF; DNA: TGTGCCAGCAGCTCAGGAGGTGGAAACACTGAAGCTTTCTTT
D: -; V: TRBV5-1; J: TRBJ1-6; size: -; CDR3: CASSLVAGANSPLHF; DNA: TGCGCCAGCAGCTTGGTAGCGGGGGCTAATTCACCCCTCCACTTT
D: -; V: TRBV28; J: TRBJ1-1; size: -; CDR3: CASRRNEAFF; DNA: TGTGCCAGCAGGAGGAATGAAGCTTTCTTT
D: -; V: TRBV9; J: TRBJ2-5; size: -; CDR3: CASSEFARVEETQYF; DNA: TGTGCCAGCAGCGAATTTGCCAGGGTGGAAGAGACCCAGTACTTC
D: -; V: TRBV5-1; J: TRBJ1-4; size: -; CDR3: CASSRGSEGREKLFF; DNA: TGCGCCAGCAGCAGGGGTTCAGAAGGTCGGGAAAAACTGTTTTTT